This T cell receptor (beta chain) came from a study of beta chain features in type 1 diabetes. Study-level results: Still unanswered here is whether HLA type influences TCRB rearrangement. Moderately but significantly shorter TCRB CDR3s were found in Type 1 diabetes patients in all four CD4+ subsets. In cDNA sequencing, cells with high TCR expression could be over-represented. In type 1 diabetes patients, VDJ junctions had fewer insertions; deletions at these junctions were more frequent.

A word on this clone: Its antigen remains unknown.

CDR1 is SNHLY, CDR2 FYNNEI, per germline. Deletions cut 5 bases from V and 4 bases from J, with 5 bases between. CDR3 size: 11 residues. One heparinised blood draw, averaging about 116 mL, came from each donor. The sequenced template was cDNA made from the entire isolated RNA. Only in-frame clones appear in the TCRdb table, and some are missing; sequencing was by immunoSEQ multiplex PCR. In the table there are about 230,000 clones, under 20% of which are singletons. The sequencing sample was made of naive CD4+ T cells from blood. This clonotype was obtained from a man aged 30-40 years with type 1 diabetes. The chain uses TRBV2 and TRBJ1-1; D uncertain. CDR3 region: CASSQSTEAFF. CDR3 sequence (DNA): TGTGCCAGCAGTCAGAGCACTGAAGCTTTCTTT.